These 26 T cell receptor beta chains were all obtained from the same sample, sequenced in a study of T cell changes during pregnancy in multiple sclerosis. Here immunoSEQ multiplex PCR was the method, and the copy in TCRdb shows in-frame clones only, minus some. The repertoire consists of some 87,000 clones, with 90% to 95% occurring once and the leading ten covering more than 1%. Sequences were derived from peripheral blood, sampled in the second trimester of pregnancy. These receptors originate from a female donor with multiple sclerosis, enrolled in a pregnancy study.

The chain carries TRBV5-1 and TRBJ2-5, with a tentative D call TRBD1 (6 bases). Germline V gene sequence: CDR1 SGHRS, CDR2 YFSETQ. This CDR3 region has 15 residues. Deletions cut 0 bases from V and 5 bases from J, with 14 bases between. CDR3 sequence reads: CASSLGVGTRETQYF. CDR3 coding DNA: TGCGCCAGCAGCTTGGGGGTCGGGACACGGGAGACCCAGTACTTC.

This clone was recorded once. The chain joins TRBV9 to TRBJ2-3; D might be TRBD2 (5 bases). V shed 4 bases and J shed 13 bases, with 19 bases lying between them. The CDR3 is made up of 13 amino acids. CDR1 SGDLS and CDR2 YYNGEE come from the germline V gene. The CDR3 nucleotides read TGTGCCAGCAGCTTCTACCCGCGGGCTGAGGAGTATTTT. As protein: CASSFYPRAEEYF.

This chain joins TRBV30 and TRBJ2-2; 7 nucleotides agree with TRBD2. Trimming took 5 bases from V and 6 from J; bases not matched to a gene: 3. The germline gives CDR1 GTSNPN, CDR2 SVGIG (reference sequence). The CDR3 extends over 12 amino acids. DNA for the CDR3: TGTGCCTGGGGACTAGGGCCCGGGGAGCTGTTTTTT. Amino acids: CAWGLGPGELFF.

The chain employs TRBV5-4 and TRBJ2-1; 8 bases align to TRBD1. Germline CDR1 is SGHNT and CDR2 is YYREEE (reference sequence). Germline trimming cut 0 bases from V and 6 bases from J; bases unmatched to any gene: 8. The CDR3 has 16 residues. The CDR3 is CASSLAPGQATNEQFF. The CDR3 DNA follows: TGTGCCAGCAGCTTGGCCCCGGGACAGGCGACCAATGAGCAGTTCTTC.

This clone came up once. The gene calls are TRBV7-2 and TRBJ2-7; 7 positions match TRBD2. V lost 4 bases, J lost 5 bases, and 14 bases stayed unmatched. This CDR3 is 16 amino acids long. CDR1 and CDR2 from the germline V gene are SGHTA and FQGNSA. CDR3 in amino acids: CASSSRGKAGAHEQYF. DNA of the CDR3: TGTGCCAGCAGCTCTCGGGGGAAGGCGGGAGCCCACGAGCAGTACTTC.

This CDR3 reads CASSLDGQGYEQYF. CDR3 DNA sequence: TGCGCCAGCAGCTTGGATGGACAGGGCTACGAGCAGTACTTC. The gene calls are TRBV5-1 and TRBJ2-7; 8 bases line up with TRBD1. This CDR3 has 14 amino acids. With V trimmed by 0 bases and J by 3 bases, 2 bases remained unmatched. The germline gives CDR1 SGHRS, CDR2 YFSETQ.

The chain couples TRBV6-1 to TRBJ1-5, with D possibly matching TRBD1 (5 bases). The CDR3 has 16 residues. Germline CDR1 reads MNHNS; CDR2 reads SASEGT. V was clipped by 4 bases and J by 2 bases, with 15 bases between them. CDR3 sequence (DNA): TGTGCCAGCAGTGGCCGCAGCACGGGGGGCAATCAGCCCCAGCATTTT. Its translation: CASSGRSTGGNQPQHF.

The V call is TRBV4-1, the J call TRBJ1-2; 8 nucleotides match TRBD1. Unmatched junction bases numbered 11, after V lost 3 bases and J lost 5 bases. CDR3 length equals 16 residues. Germline V gene lookup returns CDR1 MGHRA and CDR2 YSYEKL. The CDR3 loop reads CASSQDDRGGRYGYTF. DNA of the CDR3: TGCGCCAGCAGCCAGGACGACAGGGGTGGGCGTTATGGCTACACCTTC.

The chain employs TRBV4-1 and TRBJ1-1; D uncertain. V was clipped by 4 bases and J by 2 bases, with 14 bases between them. The V gene's germline CDR1 is MGHRA and CDR2 YSYEKL. The CDR3 extends over 15 amino acids. DNA of the CDR3: TGCGCCAGCAGCCCCGGGAGGCGTCAAAACACTGAAGCTTTCTTT. Amino acids: CASSPGRRQNTEAFF.

This chain uses TRBV6-5 with TRBJ2-3; D is perhaps TRBD1 (5 bases). Trimming shortened V by 7 bases and J by 2 bases, and 13 bases separated the two germline ends. The germline CDR1 and CDR2 sequences are MNHEY and SVGAGI. This CDR3 spans 14 amino acids. This chain's CDR3 is CASKSQGSTDTQYF. Here the CDR3 DNA reads TGTGCCAGCAAGTCCCAGGGATCCACAGATACGCAGTATTTT.

The V gene is TRBV30, the J gene TRBJ2-1; the D is unclear. Germline CDR1 is GTSNPN and CDR2 is SVGIG (reference sequence). Trimming pared 2 bases from V and 3 bases from J, leaving 11 bases between. This CDR3 comprises 14 residues. This chain's CDR3 is CAWSLSEFYNEQFF. Written as DNA, the CDR3 is TGTGCCTGGAGTTTAAGCGAGTTCTACAATGAGCAGTTCTTC.

V gene TRBV30 combines with J gene TRBJ1-2; possible D gene TRBD1, 6 bases. Germline V gene data show CDR1 as GTSNPN and CDR2 as SVGIG (reference sequence). The CDR3 runs 15 residues. V was trimmed by 3 bases and J by 8 bases, leaving 22 bases between them. The CDR3 protein is CAWSRGRGPFEGYTF. The CDR3 DNA follows: TGTGCCTGGAGCCGAGGCAGGGGACCCTTTGAGGGCTACACCTTC.

The J gene is TRBJ2-5, the V gene TRBV7-6; weak D call: TRBD1 (6 bases). CDR3 length: 13 residues. Germline V lookup: CDR1 SGHVS, CDR2 FNYEAQ. V was cut by 5 bases and J by 5 bases, with 12 bases left in between. CDR3 protein: CASSNRDKETQYF. CDR3 in DNA: TGTGCCAGCAGCAACAGGGACAAGGAGACCCAGTACTTC.

This sequence joins TRBV9 and TRBJ1-1; 7 bases match TRBD1. CDR3 size: 16 residues. The germline gives CDR1 SGDLS, CDR2 YYNGEE. V lost 2 bases, J lost 0 bases, and 7 bases stayed unmatched. The CDR3 DNA reads as TGTGCCAGCAGCGTCGGGACAGACCAGATGAACACTGAAGCTTTCTTT. Translating gives CASSVGTDQMNTEAFF.

This chain joins TRBV2 and TRBJ2-1; D gene uncertain. V lost 8 bases and J lost 12, with 17 bases in between. Germline values: CDR1 SNHLY, CDR2 FYNNEI. CDR3 length: 12 amino acids. As DNA, the CDR3 is TGTGCCAGCGGGTTGGAGCGCGCCGGGCAGTTCTTC. It yields the protein CASGLERAGQFF.

The V gene is TRBV10-2, the J gene TRBJ2-1, with 11 nucleotides matching TRBD2. The CDR3 is 15 residues long. J was trimmed by 9 bases and V by 2 bases; bases with no gene match: 6. CDR1 and CDR2 (germline): WSHSY, SAAADI. The CDR3 DNA reads TGCGCCAGCAGTGAGCAACTAGCGGGAGAGGGTGAGCAGTTCTTC. Amino acid sequence: CASSEQLAGEGEQFF.

The J gene is TRBJ2-2, the V gene TRBV4-2, with D unresolved. This CDR3 comprises 14 residues. Germline loops: CDR1 LGHNA, CDR2 YNFKEQ. V was trimmed by 1 base and J by 2 bases, leaving 5 bases between them. The CDR3 DNA follows: TGTGCCAGCAGCCAAGTCCCAAACACCGGGGAGCTGTTTTTT. Amino acids: CASSQVPNTGELFF.

The genes are TRBV19 and TRBJ2-1, with TRBD2 identical over 14 bases. CDR3 length: 14 residues. With 7 bases clipped from V and 7 bases from J, the junction kept 3 bases outside the gene matches. Germline CDR1 is LNHDA and CDR2 is SQIVND (reference sequence). In DNA, the CDR3 is TGTGCCAGTAAAAGGACTAGCGGGAGGAATGAGCAGTTCTTC. Translating it yields CASKRTSGRNEQFF.

The genes are TRBV11-2 and TRBJ2-3; D is unclear. The CDR3 spans 15 residues. Trimming removed 3 bases from V and 0 bases from J, with 10 bases in between. Germline V lookup: CDR1 SGHAT, CDR2 FQNNGV. The CDR3 DNA follows: TGTGCCAGCAGCTTTCTATCGTCTAGCACAGATACGCAGTATTTT. Translated: CASSFLSSSTDTQYF. Full variable domain (remainder filled in from reference TRBV11-2 and TRBJ2-3): EAGVAQSPRYKIIEKRQSVAFWCNPISGHATLYWYQQILGQGPKLLIQFQNNGVVDDSQLPKDRFSAERLKGVDSTLKIQPAKLEDSAVYLCASSFLSSSTDTQYFGPGTRLTVL.

The chain recombines TRBV18 with TRBJ2-1, with no clear D. The CDR3 has 13 residues. The V gene lost 0 bases and the J gene lost 2 bases, with 2 bases spanning the gap. Germline V gene data show CDR1 as KGHSH and CDR2 as LQKENI. The CDR3, as DNA: TGTGCCAGCTCACCACCTACCTACAATGAGCAGTTCTTC. This gives the protein CASSPPTYNEQFF.

This rearrangement joins TRBV29-1 to TRBJ2-1; D unresolved. Germline V gene lookup returns CDR1 SQVTM and CDR2 ANQGSEA. The CDR3 runs 22 residues. V lost 3 bases and J 4 bases, leaving 37 bases between the germline ends. CDR3 sequence: CSVDGSRFWFGKPVFSYNEQFF. The CDR3 coding sequence is TGCAGCGTTGATGGTTCCAGGTTTTGGTTCGGAAAACCGGTGTTTTCGTACAATGAGCAGTTCTTC.

This chain joins TRBV4-3 and TRBJ2-7; D remains ambiguous. This CDR3 comprises 13 residues. Trimming stripped 0 bases from V and 6 bases from J, with 9 bases between. Germline CDR1 LGHNA, CDR2 YSLEER. CDR3 loop: CASSQDTWSEQYF. CDR3 sequence (DNA): TGCGCCAGCAGCCAAGATACCTGGAGCGAGCAGTACTTC.

V is TRBV11-2 and J is TRBJ1-1; D is undetermined. There are 12 residues in the CDR3. Trimming removed 1 base from V and 4 bases from J, with 4 bases in between. CDR1 SGHAT and CDR2 FQNNGV come from the germline V gene. The CDR3 sequence: CASSLVSTEAFF. DNA for the CDR3: TGTGCCAGCAGCTTAGTGAGCACTGAAGCTTTCTTT.

The J gene is TRBJ1-2, the V gene TRBV7-8; 9 bases align to TRBD1. The CDR3 has 16 residues. Per the germline V gene, CDR1 is SGHVS and CDR2 is FQNEAQ. J was trimmed by 2 bases and V by 1 base; bases with no gene match: 5. The CDR3 nucleotides read TGTGCCAGCAGCTTAGGCGCCGGGACAGGGAACTATGGCTACACCTTC. Residues: CASSLGAGTGNYGYTF.

The rearrangement links TRBV4-2 to TRBJ2-3, with D perhaps matching TRBD1 (6 bases). CDR3 length equals 14 residues. Germline assignment: CDR1 LGHNA and CDR2 YNFKEQ. Between the trimmed V and J ends, which lost 0 bases and 3 bases, there was a span of 7 bases. This chain's CDR3 is CASSQDRGTDTQYF. In DNA form, the CDR3 reads TGTGCCAGCAGCCAAGACAGGGGAACAGATACGCAGTATTTT.

The V gene is TRBV4-1, the J gene TRBJ2-2, with 8 bases fitting TRBD1. J gave up 6 bases and V 2 bases, and 8 bases lay outside the gene matches. Germline V gene lookup returns CDR1 MGHRA and CDR2 YSYEKL. This CDR3 spans 16 amino acids. In DNA form, the CDR3 reads TGCGCCAGCAGCCAATTAACACAGGGGGTCGCCGGGGAGCTGTTTTTT. This encodes CASSQLTQGVAGELFF.